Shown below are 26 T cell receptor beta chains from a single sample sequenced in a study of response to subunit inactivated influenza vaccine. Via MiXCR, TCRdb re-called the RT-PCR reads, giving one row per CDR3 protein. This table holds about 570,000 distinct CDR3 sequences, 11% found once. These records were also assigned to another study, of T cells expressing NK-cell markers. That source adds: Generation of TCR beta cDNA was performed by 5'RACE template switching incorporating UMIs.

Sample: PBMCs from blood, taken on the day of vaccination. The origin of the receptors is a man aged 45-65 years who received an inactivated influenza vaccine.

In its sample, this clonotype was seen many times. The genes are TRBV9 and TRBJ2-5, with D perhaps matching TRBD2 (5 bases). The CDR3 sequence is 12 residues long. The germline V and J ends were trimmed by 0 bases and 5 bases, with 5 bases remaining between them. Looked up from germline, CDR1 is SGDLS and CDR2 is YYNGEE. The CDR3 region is CASSVGEETQYF. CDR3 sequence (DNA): TGTGCCAGCAGCGTAGGGGAGGAGACCCAGTACTTC.

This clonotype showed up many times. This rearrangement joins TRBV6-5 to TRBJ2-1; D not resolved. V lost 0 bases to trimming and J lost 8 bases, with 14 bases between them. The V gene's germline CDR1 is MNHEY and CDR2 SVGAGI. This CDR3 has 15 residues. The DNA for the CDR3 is TGTGCCAGCAGTTACTCGTTCGAAGGGTACGATGAGCAGTTCTTC. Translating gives CASSYSFEGYDEQFF.

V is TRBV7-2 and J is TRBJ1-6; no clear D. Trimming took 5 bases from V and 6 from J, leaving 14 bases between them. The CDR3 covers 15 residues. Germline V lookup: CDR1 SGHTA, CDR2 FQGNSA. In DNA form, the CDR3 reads TGTGCCAGCAGCCGTAGGGCGGGAGCTAATTCACCCCTCCACTTT. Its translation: CASSRRAGANSPLHF.

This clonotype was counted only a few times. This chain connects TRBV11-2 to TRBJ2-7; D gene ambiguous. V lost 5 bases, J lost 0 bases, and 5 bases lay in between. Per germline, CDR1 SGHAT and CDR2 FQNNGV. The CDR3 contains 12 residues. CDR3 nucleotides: TGTGCCAGCAGCGGTTACTCCTACGAGCAGTACTTC. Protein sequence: CASSGYSYEQYF.

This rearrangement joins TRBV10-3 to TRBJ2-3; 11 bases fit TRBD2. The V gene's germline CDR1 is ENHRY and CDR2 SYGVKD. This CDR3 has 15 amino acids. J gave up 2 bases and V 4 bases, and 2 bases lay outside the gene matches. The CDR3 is CAISVSGGATDTQYF. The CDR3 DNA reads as TGTGCCATCAGTGTTAGCGGGGGGGCCACAGATACGCAGTATTTT.

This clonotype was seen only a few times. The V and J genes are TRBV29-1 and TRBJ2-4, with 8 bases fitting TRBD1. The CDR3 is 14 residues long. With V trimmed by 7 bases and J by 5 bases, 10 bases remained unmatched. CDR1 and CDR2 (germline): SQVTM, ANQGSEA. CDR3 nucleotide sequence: TGCAGCGCCGGCCGCAGGGGGCAAGAAAACATTCAGTACTTC. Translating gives CSAGRRGQENIQYF.

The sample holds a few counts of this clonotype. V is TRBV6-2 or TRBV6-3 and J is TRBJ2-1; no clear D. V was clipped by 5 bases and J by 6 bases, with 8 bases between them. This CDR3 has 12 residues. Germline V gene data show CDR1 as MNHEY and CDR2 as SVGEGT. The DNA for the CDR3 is TGTGCCAGCAGTCCAACAACCAATGAGCAGTTCTTC. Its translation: CASSPTTNEQFF.

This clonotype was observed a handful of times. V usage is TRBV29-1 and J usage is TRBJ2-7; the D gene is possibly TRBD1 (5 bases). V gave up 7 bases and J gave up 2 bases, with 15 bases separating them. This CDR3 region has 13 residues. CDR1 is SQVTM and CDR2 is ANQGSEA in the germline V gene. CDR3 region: CSASTATPYEQYF. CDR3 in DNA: TGCAGCGCTTCGACAGCAACTCCCTACGAGCAGTACTTC.

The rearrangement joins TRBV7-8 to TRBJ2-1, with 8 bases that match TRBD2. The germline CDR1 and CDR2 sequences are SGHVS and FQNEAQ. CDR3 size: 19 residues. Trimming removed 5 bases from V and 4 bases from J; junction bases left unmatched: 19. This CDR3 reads CASSRQRGMPHTGYNEQFF. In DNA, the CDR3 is TGTGCCAGCAGCAGACAGCGGGGGATGCCCCACACAGGGTACAATGAGCAGTTCTTC.

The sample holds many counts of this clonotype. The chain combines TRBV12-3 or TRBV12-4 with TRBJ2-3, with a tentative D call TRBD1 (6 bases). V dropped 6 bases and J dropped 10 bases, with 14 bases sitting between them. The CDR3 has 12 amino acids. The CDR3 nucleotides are TGTGCCAGCAGCCCAAGTCAGGGGTCGCAGTATTTT. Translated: CASSPSQGSQYF.

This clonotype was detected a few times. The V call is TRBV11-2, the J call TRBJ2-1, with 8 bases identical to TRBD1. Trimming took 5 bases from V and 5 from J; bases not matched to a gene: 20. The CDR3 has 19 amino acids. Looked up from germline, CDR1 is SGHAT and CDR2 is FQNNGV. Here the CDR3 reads CASSKGQGDRGSAHNEQFF. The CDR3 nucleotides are TGTGCCAGCAGCAAAGGACAGGGAGATCGGGGTAGCGCGCACAATGAGCAGTTCTTC. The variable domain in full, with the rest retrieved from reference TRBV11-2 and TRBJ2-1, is EAGVAQSPRYKIIEKRQSVAFWCNPISGHATLYWYQQILGQGPKLLIQFQNNGVVDDSQLPKDRFSAERLKGVDSTLKIQPAKLEDSAVYLCASSKGQGDRGSAHNEQFFGPGTRLTVL.

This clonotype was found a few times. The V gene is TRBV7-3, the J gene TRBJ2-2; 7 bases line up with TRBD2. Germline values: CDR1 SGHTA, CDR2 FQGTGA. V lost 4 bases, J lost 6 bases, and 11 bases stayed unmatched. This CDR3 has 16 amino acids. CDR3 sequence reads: CASSSLGREVAGELFF. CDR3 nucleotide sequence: TGTGCCAGCAGCTCACTGGGGAGGGAGGTGGCCGGGGAGCTGTTTTTT.

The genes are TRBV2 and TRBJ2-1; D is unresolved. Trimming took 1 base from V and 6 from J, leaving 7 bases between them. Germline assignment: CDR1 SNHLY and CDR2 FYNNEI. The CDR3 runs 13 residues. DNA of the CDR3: TGTGCCAGCAGTGAAGTCCAGCCCAATGAGCAGTTCTTC. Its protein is CASSEVQPNEQFF. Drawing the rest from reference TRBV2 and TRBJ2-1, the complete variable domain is EPEVTQTPSHQVTQMGQEVILRCVPISNHLYFYWYRQILGQKVEFLVSFYNNEISEKSEIFDDQFSVERPDGSNFTLKIRSTKLEDSAMYFCASSEVQPNEQFFGPGTRLTVL.

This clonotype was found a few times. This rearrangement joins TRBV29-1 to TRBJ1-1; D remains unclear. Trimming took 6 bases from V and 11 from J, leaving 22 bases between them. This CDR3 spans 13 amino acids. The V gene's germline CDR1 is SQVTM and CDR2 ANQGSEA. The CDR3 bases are TGCAGCGTCGCCGGTCACCTCACCGTGGCGGCTTTCTTT. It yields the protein CSVAGHLTVAAFF.

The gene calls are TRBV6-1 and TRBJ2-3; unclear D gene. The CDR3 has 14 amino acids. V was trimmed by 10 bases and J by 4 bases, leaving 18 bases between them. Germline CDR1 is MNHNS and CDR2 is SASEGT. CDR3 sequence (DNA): TGTGCCATCCAGAGGTCGGGTAGGGCAGATACGCAGTATTTT. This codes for CAIQRSGRADTQYF.

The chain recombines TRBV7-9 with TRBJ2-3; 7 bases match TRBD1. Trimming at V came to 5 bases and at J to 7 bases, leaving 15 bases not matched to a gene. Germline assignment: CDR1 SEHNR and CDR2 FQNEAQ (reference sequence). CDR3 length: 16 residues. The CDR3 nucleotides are TGTGCCAGCAGCCCCAGTAGAGGGGGCCTACTCAATACGCAGTATTTT. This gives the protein CASSPSRGGLLNTQYF.

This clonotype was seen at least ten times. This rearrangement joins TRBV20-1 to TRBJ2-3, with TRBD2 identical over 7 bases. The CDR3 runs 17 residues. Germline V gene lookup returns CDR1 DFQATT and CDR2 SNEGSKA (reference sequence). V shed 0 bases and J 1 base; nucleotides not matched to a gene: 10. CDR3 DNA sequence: TGCAGTGCTAGAGATCGTATAACTAGCGTCCGCACAGATACGCAGTATTTT. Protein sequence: CSARDRITSVRTDTQYF.

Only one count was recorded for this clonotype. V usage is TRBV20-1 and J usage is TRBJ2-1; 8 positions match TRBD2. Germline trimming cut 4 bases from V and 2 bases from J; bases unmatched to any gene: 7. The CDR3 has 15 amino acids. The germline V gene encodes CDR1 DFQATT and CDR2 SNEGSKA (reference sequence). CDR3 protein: CSATPGTRAYNEQFF. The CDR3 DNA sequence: TGCAGTGCTACCCCCGGGACTAGGGCCTACAATGAGCAGTTCTTC.

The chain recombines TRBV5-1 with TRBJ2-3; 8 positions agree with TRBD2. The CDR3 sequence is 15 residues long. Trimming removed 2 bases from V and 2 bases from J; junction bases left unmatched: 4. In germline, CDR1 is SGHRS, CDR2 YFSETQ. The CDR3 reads CASSFRGGLTDTQYF. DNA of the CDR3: TGCGCCAGCAGCTTCCGCGGGGGGCTCACAGATACGCAGTATTTT.

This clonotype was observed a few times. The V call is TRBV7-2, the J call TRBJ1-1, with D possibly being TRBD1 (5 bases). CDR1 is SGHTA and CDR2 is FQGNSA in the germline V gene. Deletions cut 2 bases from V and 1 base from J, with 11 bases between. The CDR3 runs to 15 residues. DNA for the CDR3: TGTGCCAGCAGCTTATGGGGCAGCAAGAACACTGAAGCTTTCTTT. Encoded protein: CASSLWGSKNTEAFF.

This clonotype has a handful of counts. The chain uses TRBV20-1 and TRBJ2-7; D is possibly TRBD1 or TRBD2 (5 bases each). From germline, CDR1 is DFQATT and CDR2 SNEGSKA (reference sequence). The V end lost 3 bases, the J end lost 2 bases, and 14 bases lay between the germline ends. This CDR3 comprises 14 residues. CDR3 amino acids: CSASRTVGAYEQYF. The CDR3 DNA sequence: TGCAGTGCTAGTAGGACTGTAGGGGCCTACGAGCAGTACTTC.

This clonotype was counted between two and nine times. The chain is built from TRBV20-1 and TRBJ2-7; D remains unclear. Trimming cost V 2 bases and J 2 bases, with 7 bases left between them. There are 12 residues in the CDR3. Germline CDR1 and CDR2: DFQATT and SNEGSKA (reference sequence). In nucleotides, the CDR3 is TGCAGTGCTAGACCACCGACCTACGAGCAGTACTTC. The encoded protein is CSARPPTYEQYF.

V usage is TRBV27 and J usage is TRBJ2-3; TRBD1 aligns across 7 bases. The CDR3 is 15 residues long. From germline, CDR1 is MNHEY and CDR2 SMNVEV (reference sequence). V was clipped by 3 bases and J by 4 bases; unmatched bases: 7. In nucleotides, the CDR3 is TGTGCCAGCAGTTTCGGCAGCAGGGGGTCAGATACGCAGTATTTT. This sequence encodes CASSFGSRGSDTQYF.

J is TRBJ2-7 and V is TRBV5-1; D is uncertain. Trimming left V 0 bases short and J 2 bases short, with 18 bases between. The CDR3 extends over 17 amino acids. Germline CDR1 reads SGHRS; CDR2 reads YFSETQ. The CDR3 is CASSLGSFAGDTYEQYF. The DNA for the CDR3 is TGCGCCAGCAGCTTGGGTTCGTTCGCAGGCGATACCTACGAGCAGTACTTC.

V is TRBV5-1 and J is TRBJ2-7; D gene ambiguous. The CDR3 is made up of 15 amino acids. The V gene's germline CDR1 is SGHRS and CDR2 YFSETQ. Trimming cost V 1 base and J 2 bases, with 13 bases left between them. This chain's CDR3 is CASSLQWGRAYEQYF. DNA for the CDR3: TGCGCCAGCAGCTTGCAATGGGGTCGGGCCTACGAGCAGTACTTC.

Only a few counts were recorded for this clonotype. The CDR3 nucleotides are TGTGCCAGCACCAGGGAACAGATCAATCAGCCCCAGCATTTT. Protein product: CASTREQINQPQHF. The rearrangement joins TRBV2 to TRBJ1-5; tentatively, D is TRBD1 (5 bases). The CDR3 is 14 residues long. Per the germline V gene, CDR1 is SNHLY and CDR2 is FYNNEI. Trimming took off 7 bases at V and 3 bases at J, with 13 bases between the two ends.